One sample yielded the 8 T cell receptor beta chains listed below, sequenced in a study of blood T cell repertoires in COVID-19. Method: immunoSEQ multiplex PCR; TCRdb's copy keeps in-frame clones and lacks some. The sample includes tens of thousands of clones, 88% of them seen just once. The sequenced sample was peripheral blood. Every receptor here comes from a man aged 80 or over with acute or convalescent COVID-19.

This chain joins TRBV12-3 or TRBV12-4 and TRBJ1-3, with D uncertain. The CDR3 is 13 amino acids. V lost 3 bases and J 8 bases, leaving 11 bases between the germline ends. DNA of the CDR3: TGTGCCAGCAGTTTTACCGGAGGTGACACCATATATTTT. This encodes CASSFTGGDTIYF.

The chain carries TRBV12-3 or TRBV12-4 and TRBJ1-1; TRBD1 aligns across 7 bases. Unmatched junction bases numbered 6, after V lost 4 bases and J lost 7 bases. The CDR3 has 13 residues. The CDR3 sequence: CASSWDRSLEAFF. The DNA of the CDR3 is TGTGCCAGCAGTTGGGACAGAAGCCTTGAAGCTTTCTTT.

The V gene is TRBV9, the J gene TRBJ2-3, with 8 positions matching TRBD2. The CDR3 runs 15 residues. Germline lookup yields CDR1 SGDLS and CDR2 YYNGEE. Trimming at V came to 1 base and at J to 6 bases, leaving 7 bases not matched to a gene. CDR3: CASSVRDGGADTQYF. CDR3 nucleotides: TGTGCCAGCAGCGTACGAGACGGGGGGGCCGATACGCAGTATTTT. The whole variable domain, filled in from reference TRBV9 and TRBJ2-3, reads DSGVTQTPKHLITATGQRVTLRCSPRSGDLSVYWYQQSLDQGLQFLIQYYNGEERAKGNILERFSAQQFPDLHSELNLSSLELGDSALYFCASSVRDGGADTQYFGPGTRLTVL.

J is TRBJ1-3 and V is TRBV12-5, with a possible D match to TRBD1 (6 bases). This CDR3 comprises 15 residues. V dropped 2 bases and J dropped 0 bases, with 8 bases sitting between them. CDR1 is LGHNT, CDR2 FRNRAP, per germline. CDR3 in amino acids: CASGLTGSSGNTIYF. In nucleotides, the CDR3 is TGTGCTAGTGGTTTGACAGGGTCCTCTGGAAACACCATATATTTT.

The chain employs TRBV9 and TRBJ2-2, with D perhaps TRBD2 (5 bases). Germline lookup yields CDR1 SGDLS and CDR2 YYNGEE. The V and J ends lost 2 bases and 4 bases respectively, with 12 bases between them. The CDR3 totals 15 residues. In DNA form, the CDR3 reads TGTGCCAGCAGCGTTGGAGCGGAGCCCACCGGGGAGCTGTTTTTT. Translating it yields CASSVGAEPTGELFF. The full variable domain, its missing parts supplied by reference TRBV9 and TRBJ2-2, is DSGVTQTPKHLITATGQRVTLRCSPRSGDLSVYWYQQSLDQGLQFLIQYYNGEERAKGNILERFSAQQFPDLHSELNLSSLELGDSALYFCASSVGAEPTGELFFGEGSRLTVL.

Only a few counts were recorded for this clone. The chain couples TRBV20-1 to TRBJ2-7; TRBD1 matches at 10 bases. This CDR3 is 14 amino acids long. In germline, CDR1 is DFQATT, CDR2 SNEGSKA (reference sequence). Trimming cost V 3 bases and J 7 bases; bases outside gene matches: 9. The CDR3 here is CSASGDRGSVEQYF. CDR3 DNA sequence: TGCAGTGCTAGTGGGGACAGGGGAAGTGTTGAGCAGTACTTC.

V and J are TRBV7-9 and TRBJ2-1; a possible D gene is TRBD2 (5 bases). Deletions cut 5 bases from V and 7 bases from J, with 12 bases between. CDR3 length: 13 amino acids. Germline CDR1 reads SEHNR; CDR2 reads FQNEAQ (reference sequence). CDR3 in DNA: TGTGCCAGCAGCCTGGGCGAGGGAAATGAGCAGTTCTTC. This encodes CASSLGEGNEQFF.

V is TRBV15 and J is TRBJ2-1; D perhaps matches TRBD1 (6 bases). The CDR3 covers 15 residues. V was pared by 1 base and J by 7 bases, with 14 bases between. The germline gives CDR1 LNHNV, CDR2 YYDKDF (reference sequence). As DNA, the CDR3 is TGTGCCACCAGCAGAGGTACAGGGACGTTTAATGAGCAGTTCTTC. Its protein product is CATSRGTGTFNEQFF.